The 14 T cell receptor beta chains in this list originate from one sample, sequenced in a study of blood T cell repertoires in COVID-19. Sequenced by immunoSEQ multiplex PCR; TCRdb stores in-frame clones only, minus some. The sample carries 130,000 to 150,000 clones, about 85% recorded once. Sequenced input: peripheral blood. These TCRs come from a human donor in a cohort sampled during active COVID-19.

In this sample, this clone turned up a few times. The J gene is TRBJ1-3, the V gene TRBV9, with TRBD1 as a possible D gene (6 bases). Trimming left V 3 bases short and J 0 bases short, with 13 bases between. There are 16 residues in the CDR3. The germline gives CDR1 SGDLS, CDR2 YYNGEE. CDR3 DNA: TGTGCCAGCAGCGCACGAGACAGGATCTCTGGAAACACCATATATTTT. It encodes CASSARDRISGNTIYF.

This clone came up once. V and J are TRBV5-5 and TRBJ2-7, with 7 bases identical to TRBD2. Germline V gene sequence: CDR1 SGHKS, CDR2 YYEKEE (reference sequence). After removal of 0 bases from V and 2 bases from J, the junction contained 2 bases not matched to a gene. The CDR3 has 14 residues. CDR3 bases: TGTGCCAGCAGCTTGGGAGCGGGGCCCTACGAGCAGTACTTC. Its translation is CASSLGAGPYEQYF. Based on the CDR3 plus reference TRBV5-5 and TRBJ2-7, the full variable domain is DAGVTQSPTHLIKTRGQQVTLRCSPISGHKSVSWYQQVLGQGPQFIFQYYEKEERGRGNFPDRFSARQFPNYSSELNVNALLLGDSALYLCASSLGAGPYEQYFGPGTRLTVT.

V gene TRBV5-1 combines with J gene TRBJ1-4; TRBD1 might be the D (6 bases). Germline V gene data show CDR1 as SGHRS and CDR2 as YFSETQ. This CDR3 spans 15 amino acids. Trimming stripped 8 bases from V and 0 bases from J, with 14 bases between. This CDR3 reads CASTRTGTTNEKLFF. The CDR3 DNA reads as TGCGCCAGTACCCGAACAGGGACAACTAATGAAAAACTGTTTTTT.

The chain links TRBV7-9 to TRBJ1-1; D unresolved. The V end was cut by 5 bases, the J end by 10 bases, with 8 bases between. The germline CDR1 and CDR2 sequences are SEHNR and FQNEAQ (reference sequence). The CDR3 has 10 residues. This chain's CDR3 is CASSLPLAFF. The CDR3, as DNA: TGTGCCAGCAGCCTCCCCCTAGCTTTCTTT.

The V and J genes are TRBV7-2 and TRBJ2-7, with D maybe TRBD2 (7 bases). The CDR3 spans 17 residues. V was clipped by 5 bases and J by 4 bases, with 24 bases between them. Germline CDR1 reads SGHTA; CDR2 reads FQGNSA. As DNA, the CDR3 is TGTGCCAGCAGCCCGAGGTTGGGGGCGGGGGCTTGGTACGAGCAGTACTTC. Translating gives CASSPRLGAGAWYEQYF.

This rearrangement joins TRBV24-1 to TRBJ1-6; a weak D match, TRBD1 (6 bases). CDR1 is KGHDR and CDR2 is SFDVKD in the germline V gene. This CDR3 is built from 16 residues. The V end was cut by 5 bases, the J end by 6 bases, with 16 bases between. CDR3 loop: CATSVSDRTFNSPLHF. CDR3 nucleotides: TGTGCCACCAGTGTTTCCGACAGGACCTTTAATTCACCCCTCCACTTT.

The chain has TRBV4-3 and TRBJ2-6; no reliable D call. Germline V gives CDR1 LGHNA, CDR2 YSLEER. Trimming shortened V by 5 bases and J by 1 base, and 3 bases separated the two germline ends. This CDR3 spans 13 amino acids. CDR3 DNA: TGCGCCAGCAGCACTTCTGGGGCCAACGTCCTGACTTTC. It is translated as CASSTSGANVLTF.

This clone was recorded a few times. The rearrangement uses TRBV29-1 and TRBJ2-3; 10 nucleotides agree with TRBD2. V shed 1 base, J shed 2 bases, and the junction held 9 bases outside the gene matches. The CDR3 contains 17 residues. Germline CDR1 and CDR2: SQVTM and ANQGSEA. CDR3 sequence reads: CSVEGASGGGSTDTQYF. The CDR3 region has the DNA TGCAGCGTTGAAGGGGCTAGCGGGGGAGGATCCACAGATACGCAGTATTTT.

This rearrangement joins TRBV7-9 to TRBJ1-2, with TRBD1 matching 9 bases. J lost 0 bases, V lost 5 bases, and 10 bases had no gene match. This CDR3 spans 17 amino acids. Germline V CDR1 and CDR2: SEHNR, FQNEAQ (reference sequence). The chain's CDR3 is CASSPGQGTLSNYGYTF. The CDR3 DNA follows: TGTGCCAGCAGCCCAGGACAGGGGACCCTCTCTAACTATGGCTACACCTTC.

The J gene is TRBJ2-7, the V gene TRBV28; 7 bases map to TRBD1. This CDR3 region has 15 residues. Germline CDR1 MDHEN, CDR2 SYDVKM. Trimming at V came to 6 bases and at J to 3 bases, leaving 11 bases not matched to a gene. For the CDR3, the DNA is TGTGCCAGCAGCCCCACCGGGACAGAGAACTACGAGCAGTACTTC. Translated, it gives CASSPTGTENYEQYF.

The J gene is TRBJ2-5, the V gene TRBV30; 10 bases match TRBD2. The CDR3 length is 14 residues. Germline assignment: CDR1 GTSNPN and CDR2 SVGIG (reference sequence). The J segment lost 0 bases and the V segment lost 3 bases, leaving 1 base of the junction unmatched. The CDR3 sequence is CAWRLAGNQETQYF. As DNA, the CDR3 is TGTGCCTGGAGACTAGCGGGGAACCAAGAGACCCAGTACTTC.

Written as DNA, the CDR3 is TGCGCCAGCAGCCCACCCCGCGATCTTGAGCAGTTCTTC. This translates into CASSPPRDLEQFF. This sequence joins TRBV5-1 and TRBJ2-1; D is unclear. V lost 4 bases and J lost 9, with 14 bases in between. Germline lookup yields CDR1 SGHRS and CDR2 YFSETQ. This CDR3 comprises 13 residues.

This chain joins TRBV9 and TRBJ2-6; TRBD1 matches 7 bases. CDR1 is SGDLS and CDR2 is YYNGEE in the germline V gene. The junction had 7 bases not matched to a gene; V was cut back by 4 bases and J by 0 bases. The CDR3 spans 17 residues. The CDR3 region is CASSTRTGHSGANVLTF. The CDR3 region has the DNA TGTGCCAGCAGCACACGGACAGGACACTCTGGGGCCAACGTCCTGACTTTC. Together with reference TRBV9 and TRBJ2-6, the CDR3 gives the full variable domain: DSGVTQTPKHLITATGQRVTLRCSPRSGDLSVYWYQQSLDQGLQFLIQYYNGEERAKGNILERFSAQQFPDLHSELNLSSLELGDSALYFCASSTRTGHSGANVLTFGAGSRLTVL.

The gene calls are TRBV9 and TRBJ1-2, with 7 bases that match TRBD1. Germline trimming cut 4 bases from V and 14 bases from J; bases unmatched to any gene: 23. The CDR3 loop spans 16 amino acids. Germline assignment: CDR1 SGDLS and CDR2 YYNGEE. CDR3 in DNA: TGTGCCAGCAGCCCCCGACCCCCCGGACAGGCCCCCCCTAGAACCTTC. This codes for CASSPRPPGQAPPRTF. Filled out from reference TRBV9 and TRBJ1-2, the complete variable domain reads DSGVTQTPKHLITATGQRVTLRCSPRSGDLSVYWYQQSLDQGLQFLIQYYNGEERAKGNILERFSAQQFPDLHSELNLSSLELGDSALYFCASSPRPPGQAPPRTFGSGTRLTVV.